This T cell receptor beta chain comes out of a study of long-term antiretroviral therapy in people with HIV. Study-wide background: In the earliest collections, sampling predates the 2015 immediate-ART recommendation by about a decade. Findings of the study overall: On ART adherence, viral resistance or therapy changes, no data were available. Control repertoires displayed wider CDR3 length ranges than the HIV repertoires.

An immunoSEQ assay, version v3.0, was performed at survey level. Here immunoSEQ multiplex PCR was the method, and the copy in TCRdb shows in-frame clones only, minus some. The sample records some 20,000 clones, roughly nine tenths being singletons. There are a few counts of this clone. Antigen unknown. Per donor, at least one pre-ART and at least two post-ART PBMC samples were obtained. CDR1 and CDR2 from the germline V gene are LNHNV and YYDKDF (reference sequence). Trimming cost V 3 bases and J 2 bases; bases outside gene matches: 1. The CDR3 covers 14 residues. The rearrangement joins TRBV15 to TRBJ1-2; 9 bases map to TRBD1. This TCR was recovered from a man aged 45-65 years with HIV. The sequencing used unsorted PBMCs, collected 4.2 years after starting antiretroviral therapy. The CDR3: CATSSGQGNYGYTF. As DNA, the CDR3 is TGTGCCACCAGCAGCGGACAGGGGAACTATGGCTACACCTTC.